This T cell receptor (beta chain) originates from a study of T-cell memory formation after mild COVID-19. Study-level points and caveats: Second-wave clones that peaked on day 37 lacked confirmed SARS-CoV-2 specificity.

This clonotype came up a few times. Its matching antigen is unknown. The V end lost 5 bases, the J end lost 0 bases, and 16 bases lay between the germline ends. Looked up from germline, CDR1 is SGHTA and CDR2 is FQGNSA. The CDR3 length is 16 residues. TCR alpha and TCR beta cDNA libraries carrying sample barcodes and UMIs came from 5'RACE with constant-segment primers. Via MiXCR, TCRdb re-called the 5' RACE reads, giving one row per CDR3 protein. The sample lists about 470,000 distinct CDR3 sequences, roughly 25% occurring once. This chain links TRBV7-2 with TRBJ1-2, with D perhaps TRBD1 (5 bases). The source of this sequence is an adult woman who had mild COVID-19 (a few samples of this study predate the infection). Cell type and time point are not known. Sequenced input: PBMCs or a T cell subset sorted from them (not recorded which). The CDR3 region has the DNA TGTGCCAGCAGCCAAGGGGTTCAGAGAGCTAACTATGGCTACACCTTC. This encodes CASSQGVQRANYGYTF.